These 11 T cell receptor beta chains share one sample of origin, sequenced in a study of radiation and T cells in renal cell carcinoma (TCRdb year 2020). The library was obtained by the immunoSEQ multiplex PCR assay. The immuneACCESS repertoire file appears here via TCRdb, limited to in-frame rearrangements. These files lack a portion of the clones; in checked studies, under half of the deficit traces to unresolved V genes, and the cause of the others is not known. The sample table contains approximately 70,000 clones; only one count was recorded for around 80% of them. The ten top clones hold less than 8% of the sample. The label giving this sample's time point can be read as: blood 4 weeks post-SBRT, at nephrectomy. What the treatment or condition label conveys for this sample: 15 Gy SBRT to primary tumor, nephrectomy 4 weeks later. Specimen: blood, collected from a patient whose treatment included radiotherapy and nephrectomy. Receptors originate from a man aged 55 to 70 with renal cell carcinoma.

The chain employs TRBV19 and TRBJ1-2, with D perhaps TRBD1 (5 bases). CDR3 size: 12 residues. Trimming took 6 bases from V and 6 from J, leaving 11 bases between them. Germline CDR1 LNHDA, CDR2 SQIVND (reference sequence). The chain's CDR3 is CASSRRADGYTF. CDR3 in DNA: TGTGCCAGTAGCCGCAGGGCGGATGGCTACACCTTC.

J is TRBJ2-7 and V is TRBV9; 8 nucleotides agree with TRBD2. CDR3 length equals 15 residues. V was clipped by 4 bases and J by 4 bases; unmatched bases: 10. Germline CDR1 and CDR2: SGDLS and YYNGEE. DNA of the CDR3: TGTGCCAGCAGCCCTAATCAGGCGGGAGGATACGAGCAGTACTTC. Its translation is CASSPNQAGGYEQYF.

The chain couples TRBV13 to TRBJ1-1, with 9 bases matching TRBD1. The germline CDR1 and CDR2 sequences are PRHDT and FYEKMQ (reference sequence). Trimming took 3 bases from V and 0 from J; bases not matched to a gene: 2. The CDR3 has 15 residues. CDR3 sequence: CASSFRTGVNTEAFF. CDR3 coding DNA: TGTGCCAGCAGCTTTCGGACAGGGGTGAACACTGAAGCTTTCTTT.

This chain joins TRBV6-5 and TRBJ2-5; 11 nucleotides align to TRBD2. With V trimmed by 5 bases and J by 7 bases, 6 bases remained unmatched. Germline CDR1 reads MNHEY; CDR2 reads SVGAGI. The CDR3 runs 14 residues. Written as DNA, the CDR3 is TGTGCCAGCAGTGCCCTAGCGGGGGGCAGGACCCAGTACTTC. This codes for CASSALAGGRTQYF.

J is TRBJ2-5 and V is TRBV5-6; no definite D call. V lost 0 bases, J lost 2 bases, and 8 bases lay in between. The germline V gene has CDR1 SGHDT and CDR2 YYEEEE. The CDR3 is made up of 14 amino acids. In nucleotides, the CDR3 is TGTGCCAGCAGCTTGGGCGCAGGACAAGAGACCCAGTACTTC. The encoded protein is CASSLGAGQETQYF.

V and J are TRBV14 and TRBJ1-2; TRBD1 is a possible D gene (5 bases). The CDR3 is made up of 14 amino acids. From germline, CDR1 is SGHDN and CDR2 FVKESK. The V end was cut by 8 bases, the J end by 8 bases, with 21 bases between. The CDR3 nucleotides read TGTGCCAGCGGAAAGAGTACGTCAGGGTGGGGCTACACCTTC. It translates to CASGKSTSGWGYTF. Full variable domain (remainder filled in from reference TRBV14 and TRBJ1-2): EAGVTQFPSHSVIEKGQTVTLRCDPISGHDNLYWYRRVMGKEIKFLLHFVKESKQDESGMPNNRFLAERTGGTYSTLKVQPAELEDSGVYFCASGKSTSGWGYTFGSGTRLTVV.

The CDR3 reads CASSVEGEAVNTEAFF. Here the CDR3 DNA reads TGTGCCAGCAGCGTAGAAGGTGAGGCCGTGAACACTGAAGCTTTCTTT. The genes are TRBV9 and TRBJ1-1; D remains ambiguous. The CDR3 has 16 residues. V was trimmed by 0 bases and J by 0 bases, leaving 12 bases between them. Germline values: CDR1 SGDLS, CDR2 YYNGEE.

The rearrangement links TRBV6-6 to TRBJ1-2; D call uncertain. CDR1 is MNHNY, CDR2 SVGAGI, per germline (reference sequence). The CDR3 runs to 14 residues. Trimming pared 7 bases from V and 6 bases from J, leaving 18 bases between. The CDR3 nucleotides read TGTGCCAGCATCCACCTAACAGATGTTCATGGCTACACCTTC. Amino acid sequence: CASIHLTDVHGYTF.

This sequence joins TRBV4-1 and TRBJ1-4; D may be TRBD1 (6 bases). In germline, CDR1 is MGHRA, CDR2 YSYEKL. The CDR3 has 14 residues. The V and J ends lost 0 bases and 12 bases respectively, with 14 bases between them. For the CDR3, the DNA is TGCGCCAGCAGCCAAGACGGGACAATTGGGGAACTGTTTTTT. Amino acid sequence: CASSQDGTIGELFF.

Only a few counts were recorded for this clone. The chain links TRBV6-1 to TRBJ1-2; 7 positions match TRBD1. Losses at the gene ends were 6 bases for V and 1 base for J; bases not matched to a gene: 5. The CDR3 is made up of 14 amino acids. The germline gives CDR1 MNHNS, CDR2 SASEGT. The DNA of the CDR3 is TGTGCCAGCAGGCAGGACAGGAATAACTATGGCTACACCTTC. This encodes CASRQDRNNYGYTF.

This clone was seen only a few times. This chain joins TRBV29-1 and TRBJ1-6; weak D call: TRBD1 (6 bases). Germline CDR1 SQVTM, CDR2 ANQGSEA. Trimming removed 5 bases from V and 5 bases from J, with 13 bases in between. This CDR3 is built from 14 residues. The CDR3 nucleotides read TGCAGCGTTAAGCTAAGGGGGGATAATTCACCCCTCCACTTT. Protein sequence: CSVKLRGDNSPLHF.